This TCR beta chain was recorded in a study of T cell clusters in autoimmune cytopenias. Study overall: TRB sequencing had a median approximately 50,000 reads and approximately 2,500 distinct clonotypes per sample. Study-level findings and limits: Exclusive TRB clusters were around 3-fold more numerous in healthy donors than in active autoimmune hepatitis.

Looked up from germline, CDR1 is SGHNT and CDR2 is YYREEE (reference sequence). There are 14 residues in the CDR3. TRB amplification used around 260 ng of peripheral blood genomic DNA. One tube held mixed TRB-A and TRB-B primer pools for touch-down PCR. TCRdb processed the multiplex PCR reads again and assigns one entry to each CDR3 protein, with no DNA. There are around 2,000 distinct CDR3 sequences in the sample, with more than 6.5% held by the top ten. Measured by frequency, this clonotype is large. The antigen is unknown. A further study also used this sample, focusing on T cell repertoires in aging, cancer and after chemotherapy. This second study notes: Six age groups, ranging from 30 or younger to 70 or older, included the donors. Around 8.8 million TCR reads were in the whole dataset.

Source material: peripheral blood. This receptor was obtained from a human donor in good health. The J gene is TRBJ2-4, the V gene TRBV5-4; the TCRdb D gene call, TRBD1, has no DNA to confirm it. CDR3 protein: CASSLWSGENIQYF.